These T cell receptor beta chains were read from a single sample in a study of blood T cells in healthy people across ages. TCRdb fed the 5' RACE reads into MiXCR, producing one record per CDR3 protein. The sample has approximately 780,000 distinct CDR3 sequences, roughly 25% seen once. These data are also associated with another study on T cells of mothers and their children.

Sequencing was done on a sample of blood. These receptors came from a boy aged 5 to 17 in good health. Each CDR3 is given with its conserved first and last residue.

V	J	CDR3
TRBV28	TRBJ2-1	CASSRPGGLSNEQFF
TRBV20-1	TRBJ2-1	CSAYAPGRSRAQFF
TRBV29-1	TRBJ2-1	CSARGGQGTSGGPYNEQFF
TRBV10-3	TRBJ2-1	CAISERGGYNEQFF
TRBV20-1	TRBJ2-1	CSVPGLAGYNEQFF
TRBV10-3	TRBJ2-3	CAIRVAGRAHDTQYF
TRBV29-1	TRBJ2-1	CSVVPTGGGTYNEQFF
TRBV27	TRBJ1-1	CASSAGQGPTEAFF
TRBV5-1	TRBJ2-5	CASSRGQVTKTQYF
TRBV3-1	TRBJ2-3	CASTYSGGADTQYF
TRBV15	TRBJ2-6	CATSGGLAGGFGANVLTF
TRBV15	NA	CATSRDRVGTSSYEQYF
TRBV2	TRBJ2-3	CASSENRHTQYF
TRBV7-2	TRBJ2-5	CASSPGLAESFETQYF
TRBV6-6	TRBJ2-7	CASSEGQGLDEQYF
TRBV5-1	TRBJ2-1	CASSPGLGPYNEQFF
TRBV5-1	TRBJ2-3	CASSLGGQTDTQYF
TRBV18	TRBJ2-3	CASSPPGQGVQDTQYF
TRBV5-1	TRBJ2-7	CASTSQVAGSEQYF
TRBV5-1	TRBJ1-4	CASSLGEWTNEKLFF
TRBV2	TRBJ2-5	CASSVGPSGGRETQYF
TRBV12-3/TRBV12-4	NA	CASSPREPFNEQFF